These 4 T cell receptor beta chains were sequenced from one sample in a study of blood T cell repertoires in COVID-19. Libraries were prepared by immunoSEQ multiplex PCR; TCRdb keeps only in-frame clonotypes and omits some of them. The data show roughly 250,000 clones, just under 90% seen once. Sequenced input: peripheral blood. The receptors shown here come from a woman between 40 and 55 years old with acute or convalescent COVID-19.

V gene TRBV6-5 combines with J gene TRBJ1-1; TRBD1 matches 9 bases. The CDR3 runs 14 residues. In germline, CDR1 is MNHEY, CDR2 SVGAGI. With V trimmed by 5 bases and J by 3 bases, 4 bases remained unmatched. The CDR3 here is CASSNRQGDTEAFF. The CDR3 nucleotides are TGTGCCAGCAGTAATCGACAGGGGGACACTGAAGCTTTCTTT.

The rearrangement joins TRBV2 to TRBJ1-2; 9 bases fit TRBD1. V shed 6 bases and J 6 bases; nucleotides not matched to a gene: 8. The CDR3 spans 14 residues. Germline values: CDR1 SNHLY, CDR2 FYNNEI. This CDR3 reads CASSQGQGTDGYTF. CDR3 coding DNA: TGTGCCAGCAGCCAAGGACAGGGGACAGATGGCTACACCTTC.

The V gene is TRBV29-1, the J gene TRBJ1-2, with unresolved D. V lost 4 bases to trimming and J lost 10 bases, with 19 bases between them. This CDR3 is 13 amino acids long. Germline CDR1 reads SQVTM; CDR2 reads ANQGSEA. The CDR3: CSVGRGLPSDYTF. CDR3 nucleotides: TGCAGCGTTGGTCGCGGCCTCCCATCCGACTACACCTTC.

V usage is TRBV19 and J usage is TRBJ2-1; 16 bases match TRBD2. The trim removed 6 bases at V and 10 bases at J, leaving 6 bases unmatched. Germline assignment: CDR1 LNHDA and CDR2 SQIVND (reference sequence). The length of the CDR3 is 15 residues. Here the CDR3 reads CASSHPGLAGGEQFF. CDR3 nucleotide sequence: TGTGCCAGTAGCCACCCGGGACTAGCGGGGGGGGAGCAGTTCTTC.